This TCR beta chain was observed in a study of blood T cell repertoires in COVID-19. Looking at the study overall: Sample material is recorded as cDNA or gDNA derived from T cells, B-cell-depleted T cells, or PBMCs.

Deletions cut 7 bases from V and 5 bases from J, with 5 bases between. The CDR3 loop spans 11 amino acids. Per the germline V gene, CDR1 is LNHDA and CDR2 is SQIVND (reference sequence). Per the original data handling: Reference gene primer amplification in the assay estimated nucleated cell counts. Produced via immunoSEQ multiplex PCR; TCRdb's table is partial and in-frame only. That table gives V, J and clone size, and the DNA gave D and trimming. There are about 120,000 clones in the sample; about 87% occur only once, and roughly 2.2% lies in the top ten. Material for sequencing was peripheral blood. The origin of this receptor is a woman aged 45-60 years with acute or convalescent COVID-19. The genes are TRBV19 and TRBJ2-2; D unclear. The CDR3 sequence: CASTSTGELFF. For the CDR3, the DNA is TGTGCCAGTACGAGTACCGGGGAGCTGTTTTTT.